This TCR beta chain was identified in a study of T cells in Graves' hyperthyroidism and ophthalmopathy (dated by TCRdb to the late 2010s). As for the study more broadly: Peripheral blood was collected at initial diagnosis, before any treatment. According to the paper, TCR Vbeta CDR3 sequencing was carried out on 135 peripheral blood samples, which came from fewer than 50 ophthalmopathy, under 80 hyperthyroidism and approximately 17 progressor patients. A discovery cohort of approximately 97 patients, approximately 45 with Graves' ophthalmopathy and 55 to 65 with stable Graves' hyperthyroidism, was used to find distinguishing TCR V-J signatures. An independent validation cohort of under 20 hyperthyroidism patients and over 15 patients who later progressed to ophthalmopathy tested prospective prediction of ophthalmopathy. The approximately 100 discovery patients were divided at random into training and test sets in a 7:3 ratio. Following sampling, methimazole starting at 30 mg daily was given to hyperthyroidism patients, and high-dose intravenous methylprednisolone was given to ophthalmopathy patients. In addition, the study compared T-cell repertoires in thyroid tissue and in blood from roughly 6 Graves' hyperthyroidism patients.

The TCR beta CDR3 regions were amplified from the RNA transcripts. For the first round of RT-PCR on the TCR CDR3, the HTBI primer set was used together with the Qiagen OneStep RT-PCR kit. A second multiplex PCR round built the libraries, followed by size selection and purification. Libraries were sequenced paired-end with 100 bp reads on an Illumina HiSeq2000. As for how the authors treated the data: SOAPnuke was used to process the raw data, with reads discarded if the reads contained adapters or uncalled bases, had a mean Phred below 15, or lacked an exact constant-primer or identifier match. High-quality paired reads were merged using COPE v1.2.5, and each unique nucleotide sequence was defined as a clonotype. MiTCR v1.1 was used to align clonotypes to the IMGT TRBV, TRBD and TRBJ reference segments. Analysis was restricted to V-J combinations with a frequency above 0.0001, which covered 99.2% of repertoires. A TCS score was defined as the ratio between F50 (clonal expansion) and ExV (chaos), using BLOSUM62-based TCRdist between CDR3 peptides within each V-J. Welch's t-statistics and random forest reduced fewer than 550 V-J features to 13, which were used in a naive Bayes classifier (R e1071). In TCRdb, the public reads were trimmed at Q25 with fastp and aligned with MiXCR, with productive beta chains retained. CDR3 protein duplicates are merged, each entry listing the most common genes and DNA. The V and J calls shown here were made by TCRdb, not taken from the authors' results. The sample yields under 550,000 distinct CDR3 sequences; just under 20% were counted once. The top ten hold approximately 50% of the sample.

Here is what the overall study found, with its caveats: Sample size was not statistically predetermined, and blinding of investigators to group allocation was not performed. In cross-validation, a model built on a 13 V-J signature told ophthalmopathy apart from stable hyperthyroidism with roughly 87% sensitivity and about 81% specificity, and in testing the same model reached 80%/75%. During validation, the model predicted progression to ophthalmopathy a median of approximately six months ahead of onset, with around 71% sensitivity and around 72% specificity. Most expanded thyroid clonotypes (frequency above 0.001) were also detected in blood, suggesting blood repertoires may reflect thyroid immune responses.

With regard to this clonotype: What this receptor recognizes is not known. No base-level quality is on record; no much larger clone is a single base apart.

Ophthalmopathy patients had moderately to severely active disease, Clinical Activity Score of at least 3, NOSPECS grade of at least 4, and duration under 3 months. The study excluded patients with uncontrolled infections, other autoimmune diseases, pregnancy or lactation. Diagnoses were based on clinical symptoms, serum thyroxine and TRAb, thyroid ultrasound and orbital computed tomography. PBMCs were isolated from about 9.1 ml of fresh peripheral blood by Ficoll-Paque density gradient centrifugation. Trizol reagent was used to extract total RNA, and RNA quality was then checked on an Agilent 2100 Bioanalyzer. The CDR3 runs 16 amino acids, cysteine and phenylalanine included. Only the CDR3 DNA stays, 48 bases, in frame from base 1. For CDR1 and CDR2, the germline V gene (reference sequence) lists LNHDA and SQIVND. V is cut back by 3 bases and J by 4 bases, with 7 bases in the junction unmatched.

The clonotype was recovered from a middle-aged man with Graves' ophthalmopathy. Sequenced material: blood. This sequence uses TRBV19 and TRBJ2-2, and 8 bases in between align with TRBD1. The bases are TGTGCCAGTAGTATCTCGGACAGGGCGGGCACCGGGGAGCTGTTTTTT. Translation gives CASSISDRAGTGELFF.